One sample yielded the 13 T cell receptor beta chains listed below, sequenced in a study of blood T cell repertoires in COVID-19. Assay: immunoSEQ multiplex PCR; the TCRdb copy retains only in-frame clones and omits some. Among 200,000 to 250,000 clones listed, roughly 86% were seen once. Source material: peripheral blood. The origin of the receptors is a woman aged 40 to 50 with acute or convalescent COVID-19.

The table lists this clone with a few counts. The chain combines TRBV7-2 with TRBJ1-4; 8 bases map to TRBD1. The V and J ends lost 5 bases and 7 bases, in that order; junction bases with no gene match: 9. Germline assignment: CDR1 SGHTA and CDR2 FQGNSA. This CDR3 region has 15 residues. The CDR3 bases are TGTGCCAGCAGCAAACAGACAGGGGTCGGTGAAAAACTGTTTTTT. This gives the protein CASSKQTGVGEKLFF.

The genes are TRBV4-3 and TRBJ1-2; D ambiguous. V was pared by 0 bases and J by 4 bases, with 9 bases between. This CDR3 contains 14 residues. CDR1 and CDR2 (germline): LGHNA, YSLEER. In DNA, the CDR3 is TGCGCCAGCAGCCAAGATCCGAACTCCTATGGCTACACCTTC. Translation: CASSQDPNSYGYTF.

The chain has TRBV10-3 and TRBJ2-6; 7 positions agree with TRBD1. This CDR3 contains 16 residues. CDR1 ENHRY and CDR2 SYGVKD come from the germline V gene. Trimming took 6 bases from V and 0 from J; bases not matched to a gene: 5. The CDR3 loop is CAIRDRMTSGANVLTF. CDR3 nucleotides: TGTGCCATCAGGGACAGGATGACCTCTGGGGCCAACGTCCTGACTTTC.

The rearrangement uses TRBV28 and TRBJ2-7, with 13 bases aligning to TRBD2. There are 18 residues in the CDR3. V was clipped by 2 bases and J by 4 bases; unmatched bases: 11. The V gene's germline CDR1 is MDHEN and CDR2 SYDVKM. The CDR3, as DNA: TGTGCCAGCAGTTTAAGGGGGGGACTAGCGGGACTCTCGTACGAGCAGTACTTC. As protein: CASSLRGGLAGLSYEQYF.

The genes are TRBV11-2 and TRBJ1-2, with D tentatively TRBD1 (5 bases). The CDR3 totals 15 residues. Germline assignment: CDR1 SGHAT and CDR2 FQNNGV. V was cut by 1 base and J by 5 bases, with 14 bases left in between. CDR3 nucleotides: TGTGCCAGCAGCTTAGCGGGGGACCTAGTGTATGGCTACACCTTC. Translation gives CASSLAGDLVYGYTF.

This chain links TRBV10-2 with TRBJ2-5; a weak D match, TRBD2 (6 bases). Per germline, CDR1 WSHSY and CDR2 SAAADI. The CDR3 totals 16 residues. V lost 3 bases to trimming and J lost 3 bases, with 17 bases between them. The CDR3 DNA sequence: TGCGCCAGCAGTGACTCTCCGGGACTCCAAGAAGAGACCCAGTACTTC. Its translation is CASSDSPGLQEETQYF.

The sample holds a few counts of this clone. The chain combines TRBV6-2 or TRBV6-3 with TRBJ1-1, with D perhaps matching TRBD1 (5 bases). Germline V CDR1 and CDR2: MNHEY, SVGEGT. V dropped 4 bases and J dropped 1 base, with 16 bases sitting between them. This CDR3 comprises 16 residues. CDR3: CASSLGLGGKNTEAFF. CDR3 coding DNA: TGTGCCAGCAGTTTGGGCCTGGGGGGGAAGAACACTGAAGCTTTCTTT.

This chain connects TRBV20-1 to TRBJ2-7; tentative D call: TRBD1 (5 bases). Germline V gene lookup returns CDR1 DFQATT and CDR2 SNEGSKA (reference sequence). The CDR3 runs 14 residues. V was trimmed by 6 bases and J by 3 bases, leaving 18 bases between them. CDR3 sequence reads: CSASRGRVNYEQYF. The CDR3 nucleotides are TGCAGTGCCAGTCGCGGCAGGGTGAACTACGAGCAGTACTTC.

The V gene is TRBV4-1, the J gene TRBJ1-2; TRBD1 is a possible D gene (5 bases). V was pared by 0 bases and J by 3 bases, with 11 bases between. The CDR3 consists of 15 residues. CDR1 and CDR2 from the germline V gene are MGHRA and YSYEKL. CDR3 sequence: CASSQEIGVDYGYTF. The CDR3 region has the DNA TGCGCCAGCAGCCAAGAAATAGGGGTGGACTATGGCTACACCTTC.

The V call is TRBV3-1 (or the pseudogene TRBV3-2), the J call TRBJ2-1; TRBD2 agrees at 10 bases. Per germline, CDR1 LGHDT and CDR2 YNNKEL (reference sequence). This CDR3 has 16 amino acids. The junction had 5 bases not matched to a gene; V was cut back by 4 bases and J by 2 bases. Here the CDR3 reads CASSPLLAGAYNEQFF. CDR3 in DNA: TGTGCCAGCAGCCCGCTTCTAGCGGGGGCCTACAATGAGCAGTTCTTC.

The V gene is TRBV3-1 (or the pseudogene TRBV3-2), the J gene TRBJ2-2; perhaps TRBD1 as D (5 bases). Germline V gene data show CDR1 as LGHDT and CDR2 as YNNKEL (reference sequence). Trimming cost V 4 bases and J 6 bases, with 12 bases left between them. The CDR3 runs to 14 residues. The CDR3 protein is CASSLVVGPGELFF. The CDR3, as DNA: TGTGCCAGCAGCCTCGTGGTGGGGCCCGGGGAGCTGTTTTTT.

This chain joins TRBV2 and TRBJ2-3; D is possibly TRBD2 (6 bases). Trimming took 4 bases from V and 5 from J, leaving 16 bases between them. CDR1 is SNHLY, CDR2 FYNNEI, per germline. CDR3 length: 15 residues. The CDR3 DNA reads as TGTGCCAGCAGTGCCTCCCAGTGGGGGGAAGATACGCAGTATTTT. This translates into CASSASQWGEDTQYF.

The V call is TRBV4-1, the J call TRBJ1-1, with 7 bases lining up with TRBD1. Germline V lookup: CDR1 MGHRA, CDR2 YSYEKL. The CDR3 contains 14 residues. Unmatched junction bases numbered 1, after V lost 0 bases and J lost 3 bases. For the CDR3, the DNA is TGCGCCAGCAGCCAAGACCAGGGGGACACTGAAGCTTTCTTT. Protein product: CASSQDQGDTEAFF.